These 18 T cell receptor beta chains were all obtained from the same sample, sequenced in a study of T-cell memory formation after mild COVID-19. From the 5' RACE reads, TCRdb called clonotypes with MiXCR, one entry per CDR3 protein. The sample carries some 210,000 distinct CDR3 sequences, approximately 16% recorded once. Sequenced material: PBMCs or a T cell subset sorted from them (not recorded which). These receptors came from an adult woman who had mild COVID-19 (a few samples of this study predate the infection). Cell type and time point are not known.

This clonotype appeared a few times. The V and J genes are TRBV20-1 and TRBJ1-1; TRBD1 aligns across 7 bases. Per germline, CDR1 DFQATT and CDR2 SNEGSKA (reference sequence). The V gene end was trimmed by 7 bases and the J gene end by 0 bases; junction bases not matched to a gene: 5. The CDR3 extends over 13 amino acids. CDR3 sequence (DNA): TGCAGTGAGACAGGGCTAGTGAACACTGAAGCTTTCTTT. Protein: CSETGLVNTEAFF.

The chain employs TRBV5-1 and TRBJ2-3; 8 nucleotides match TRBD1. The CDR3 extends over 16 amino acids. V shed 0 bases, J shed 5 bases, and the junction held 8 bases outside the gene matches. The germline gives CDR1 SGHRS, CDR2 YFSETQ. The DNA of the CDR3 is TGCGCCAGCAGCTTGGTGTCAGGGGGCCAGGGAGATACGCAGTATTTT. Translation gives CASSLVSGGQGDTQYF.

This clonotype was detected only a few times. The J gene is TRBJ2-1, the V gene TRBV7-2, with 13 bases matching TRBD2. V shed 3 bases and J 7 bases; nucleotides not matched to a gene: 3. This CDR3 spans 15 amino acids. CDR1 and CDR2 (germline): SGHTA, FQGNSA. CDR3 coding DNA: TGTGCCAGCAGCTTGACTAGCGGGGGGTTTAATGAGCAGTTCTTC. It specifies CASSLTSGGFNEQFF.

The table lists this clonotype with a few counts. The rearrangement uses TRBV20-1 and TRBJ1-3; D gene ambiguous. The V end lost 4 bases, the J end lost 0 bases, and 10 bases lay between the germline ends. CDR1 and CDR2 from the germline V gene are DFQATT and SNEGSKA (reference sequence). The CDR3 consists of 14 residues. The CDR3 bases are TGCAGTGCTAAGGCGGGCCGCTCTGGAAACACCATATATTTT. This translates into CSAKAGRSGNTIYF.

This clonotype was detected only a few times. The genes are TRBV6-5 and TRBJ2-1; D might be TRBD1 or TRBD2, each matching 6 bases. The CDR3 runs to 15 residues. Trimming took 5 bases from V and 5 from J, leaving 16 bases between them. Per the germline V gene, CDR1 is MNHEY and CDR2 is SVGAGI. The CDR3 spells CASSRGGSGHNEQFF. The CDR3 bases are TGTGCCAGCAGTCGAGGGGGTAGCGGCCACAATGAGCAGTTCTTC.

This clonotype was found a few times. The CDR3 DNA reads as TGTGCCAGCAGTTGGGACATCAATCAGCCCCAGCATTTT. Amino acids: CASSWDINQPQHF. V usage is TRBV27 and J usage is TRBJ1-5; D perhaps matches TRBD1 (6 bases). The CDR3 spans 13 residues. Trimming shortened V by 4 bases and J by 3 bases, and 7 bases separated the two germline ends. Germline V gene data show CDR1 as MNHEY and CDR2 as SMNVEV (reference sequence).

The rearrangement uses TRBV10-3 and TRBJ1-5; 7 nucleotides match TRBD1. Per germline, CDR1 ENHRY and CDR2 SYGVKD. V trimming: 2 bases; J trimming: 1 base; junction bases outside the gene matches: 2. This CDR3 spans 15 amino acids. The CDR3 loop reads CAISELGQSNQPQHF. CDR3 sequence (DNA): TGTGCCATCAGTGAGCTGGGACAGAGCAATCAGCCCCAGCATTTT.

V usage is TRBV12-3 or TRBV12-4 and J usage is TRBJ2-7, with D perhaps TRBD1 (6 bases). The CDR3 is made up of 15 amino acids. Between the trimmed V and J ends, which lost 6 bases and 1 base, there was a span of 16 bases. As DNA, the CDR3 is TGTGCCAGCAGCCGCCATACGACAGGATCCTACGAGCAGTACTTC. Its translation is CASSRHTTGSYEQYF.

The J gene is TRBJ2-5, the V gene TRBV2; 14 bases match TRBD2. This CDR3 spans 14 amino acids. Germline V gives CDR1 SNHLY, CDR2 FYNNEI. V trimming: 6 bases; J trimming: 9 bases; junction bases outside the gene matches: 6. CDR3: CASSLRTSGGPQYF. CDR3 sequence (DNA): TGTGCCAGCAGCCTACGGACTAGCGGGGGGCCCCAGTACTTC.

V usage is TRBV5-1 and J usage is TRBJ2-1, with D possibly matching TRBD1 (6 bases). The V gene lost 4 bases and the J gene lost 15 bases, with 23 bases spanning the gap. Germline CDR1 is SGHRS and CDR2 is YFSETQ. The length of the CDR3 is 14 residues. CDR3 nucleotides: TGCGCCAGCAGCCCAAACTTGGGGGCTGGAGACCCGTTCTTC. It specifies CASSPNLGAGDPFF.

This clonotype was seen a few times. The chain is built from TRBV7-6 and TRBJ2-1; D is uncertain. The germline CDR1 and CDR2 sequences are SGHVS and FNYEAQ. V was clipped by 2 bases and J by 4 bases, with 9 bases between them. This CDR3 is 14 amino acids long. The CDR3 nucleotides read TGTGCCAGCAGCTTACTCGGGCCATACAATGAGCAGTTCTTC. Protein product: CASSLLGPYNEQFF.

This clonotype appeared many times. The CDR3 sequence is CASSQVADFSYEQYF. The CDR3 coding sequence is TGTGCCAGCAGCCAAGTAGCGGACTTCTCCTACGAGCAGTACTTC. The chain couples TRBV3-1 to TRBJ2-7; maybe TRBD2 (6 bases). The germline gives CDR1 LGHDT, CDR2 YNNKEL (reference sequence). This CDR3 contains 15 residues. Trimming took off 1 base at V and 0 bases at J, with 10 bases between the two ends.

The rearrangement joins TRBV20-1 to TRBJ2-2, with 8 bases identical to TRBD1. Trimming removed 0 bases from V and 4 bases from J; junction bases left unmatched: 4. The germline V gene encodes CDR1 DFQATT and CDR2 SNEGSKA (reference sequence). The CDR3 covers 15 residues. The CDR3 is CSARDWTGLTGELFF. The CDR3 DNA sequence: TGCAGTGCTAGAGATTGGACAGGGCTCACCGGGGAGCTGTTTTTT.

A few counts support this clonotype. The rearrangement joins TRBV5-1 to TRBJ1-2; TRBD1 aligns across 10 bases. Germline lookup yields CDR1 SGHRS and CDR2 YFSETQ. This CDR3 region has 15 residues. The trim removed 4 bases at V and 1 base at J, leaving 4 bases unmatched. CDR3 region: CASSKGQGNNYGYTF. For the CDR3, the DNA is TGCGCCAGCAGCAAGGGACAGGGGAATAACTATGGCTACACCTTC.

This clonotype was seen at least ten times. The J gene is TRBJ2-3, the V gene TRBV4-2; possible D gene TRBD2, 6 bases. CDR1 and CDR2 from the germline V gene are LGHNA and YNFKEQ. V was shortened by 0 bases and J by 6 bases, with 7 bases between the two germline ends. The CDR3 is made up of 13 amino acids. CDR3 DNA: TGTGCCAGCAGCCAAGATGGGGGGGATACGCAGTATTTT. Residues: CASSQDGGDTQYF.

This clonotype was counted only a few times. The chain is built from TRBV29-1 and TRBJ2-1, with 10 bases matching TRBD2. The CDR3 spans 14 residues. Unmatched junction bases numbered 6, after V lost 6 bases and J lost 4 bases. The germline V gene has CDR1 SQVTM and CDR2 ANQGSEA. CDR3 in DNA: TGCAGCGTGAGCGGGGGGGCAAAGTACAATGAGCAGTTCTTC. It specifies CSVSGGAKYNEQFF.

This clonotype showed up just a few times. V gene TRBV11-3 combines with J gene TRBJ1-5; 8 bases are a match to TRBD1. This CDR3 spans 13 amino acids. Germline CDR1 is SGHNT and CDR2 is YENEEA. V dropped 7 bases and J dropped 6; count of bases not matched to a gene: 5. CDR3 in amino acids: CASMGQDLQPQHF. DNA of the CDR3: TGTGCCAGCATGGGACAGGACCTTCAGCCCCAGCATTTT.

Here the CDR3 reads CASSQLAGGLSGELFF. The CDR3, as DNA: TGCGCCAGCAGCCAACTAGCGGGGGGACTCTCCGGGGAGCTGTTTTTT. V gene TRBV5-1 combines with J gene TRBJ2-2, with 12 bases that match TRBD2. The CDR3 covers 16 residues. CDR1 SGHRS and CDR2 YFSETQ come from the germline V gene. J lost 6 bases, V lost 4 bases, and 7 bases had no gene match.